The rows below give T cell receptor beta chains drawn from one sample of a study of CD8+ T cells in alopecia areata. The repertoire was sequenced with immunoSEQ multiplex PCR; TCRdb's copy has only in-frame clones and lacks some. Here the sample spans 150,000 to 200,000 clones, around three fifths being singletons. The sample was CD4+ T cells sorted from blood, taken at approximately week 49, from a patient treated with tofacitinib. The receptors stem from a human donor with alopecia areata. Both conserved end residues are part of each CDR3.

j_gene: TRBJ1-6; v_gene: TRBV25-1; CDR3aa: CASSQPGQNSPLHF
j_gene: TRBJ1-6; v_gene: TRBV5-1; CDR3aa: CASSLGVRGYSPLHF
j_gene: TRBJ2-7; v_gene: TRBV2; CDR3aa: CASSDSLRGGVYEQYF
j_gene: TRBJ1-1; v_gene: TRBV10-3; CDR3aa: CAIRWGADTEAFF
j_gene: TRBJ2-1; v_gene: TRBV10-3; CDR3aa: CAISESNEQFF
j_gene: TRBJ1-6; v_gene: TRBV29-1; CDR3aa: CSVQKGRESPLHF
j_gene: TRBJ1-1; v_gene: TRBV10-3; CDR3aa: CAISEQADTEAFF
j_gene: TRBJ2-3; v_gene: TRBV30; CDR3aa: CAWSAGQAADTQYF
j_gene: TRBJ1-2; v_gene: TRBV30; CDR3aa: CAWSVVVDKYGYTF
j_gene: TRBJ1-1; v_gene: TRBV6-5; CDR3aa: CASSYLVRRNTEAFF
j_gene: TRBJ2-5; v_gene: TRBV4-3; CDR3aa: CASSPGWSETQYF
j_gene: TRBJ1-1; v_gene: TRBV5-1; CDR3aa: CASSLAGNTEAFF
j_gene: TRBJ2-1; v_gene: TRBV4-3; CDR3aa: CASSLRGSTTQFF
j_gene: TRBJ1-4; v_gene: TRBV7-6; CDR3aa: CASSLQGGNEKLFF
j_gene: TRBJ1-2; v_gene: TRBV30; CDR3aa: CAWSVDKGYTF
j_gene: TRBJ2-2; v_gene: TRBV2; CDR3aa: CASRLWTGPNTGELFF
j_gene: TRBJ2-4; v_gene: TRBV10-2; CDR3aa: CASRAGANIQYF
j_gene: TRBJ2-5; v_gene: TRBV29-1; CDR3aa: CSVGTLGFQETQYF
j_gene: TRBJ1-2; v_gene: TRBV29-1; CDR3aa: CSVEGQGGVGYTF
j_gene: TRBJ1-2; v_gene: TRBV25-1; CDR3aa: CASRKGQNYGYTF
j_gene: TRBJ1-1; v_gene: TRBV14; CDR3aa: CASSQVGLTEAFF
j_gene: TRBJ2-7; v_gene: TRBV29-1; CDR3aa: CSVLVGSYEQYF
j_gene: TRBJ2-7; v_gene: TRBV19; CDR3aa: CASSIDFSAGLYF
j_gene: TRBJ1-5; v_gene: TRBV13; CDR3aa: CASSFRQEGDNQPQHF
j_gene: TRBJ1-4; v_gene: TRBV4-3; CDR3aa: CASSQDLRVGRVDEKLFF
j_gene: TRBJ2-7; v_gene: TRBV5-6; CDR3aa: CASSLASASGEQYF
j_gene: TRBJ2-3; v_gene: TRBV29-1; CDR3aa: CSVIFPGGTDTQYF
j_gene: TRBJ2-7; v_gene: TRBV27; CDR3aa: CASSLSGNAYEQYF
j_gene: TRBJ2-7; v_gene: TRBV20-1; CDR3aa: CSANDGYEQYF
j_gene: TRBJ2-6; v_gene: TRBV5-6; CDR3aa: CASSWGAGANVLTF
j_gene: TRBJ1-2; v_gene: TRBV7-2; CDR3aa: CASSLEDALYGYTF
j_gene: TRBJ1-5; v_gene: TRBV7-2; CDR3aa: CASSLGPSTSNQPQHF
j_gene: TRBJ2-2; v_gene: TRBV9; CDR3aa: CASSQANTGELFF
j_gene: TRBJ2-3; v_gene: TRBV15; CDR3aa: CATSRPGASRVADTQYF
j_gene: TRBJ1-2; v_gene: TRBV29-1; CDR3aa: CSVEGSGYTF
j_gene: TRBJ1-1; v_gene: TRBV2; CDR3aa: CASSGRGRTNTEAFF
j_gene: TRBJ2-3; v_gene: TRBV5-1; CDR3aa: CASTRGQGTSTDTQYF
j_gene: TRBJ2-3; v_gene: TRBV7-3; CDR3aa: CASSPDYRSTDTQYF
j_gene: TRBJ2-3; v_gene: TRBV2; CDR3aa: CASGSGGASDTQYF